This TCR beta chain was observed in a study of vaccination and CD4 T cells after COVID-19. About the research overall: Median time from COVID diagnosis to post-COVID sampling was roughly 100 days (35 to 161).

Findings and limits, study-wide: Convalescent patients saw a median roughly 85% of their reactive clones show up only after vaccination.

V lost 6 bases and J lost 5, with 17 bases in between. The CDR3 loop spans 15 amino acids. Germline CDR1 reads SGHRS; CDR2 reads YFSETQ. Researchers used the Oncomine TCR Beta short-read assay to sequence DNA from cultured CD4+ T cells. Scientists extracted genomic DNA from CD4+ T cells grown in culture. TCRdb analysed the PCR reads with MiXCR anew, one entry per CDR3 protein. The sample has approximately 18,000 distinct CDR3 sequences; under 60% are singletons. Concerning this clonotype itself: Its target is unknown.

Treatment noted: roughly 11-day PBMC culture with coronavirus spike peptide pools or control peptides (ViraFEST assay). Specimen: CD4+ T cells from blood, cultured in vitro. This clonotype originated in a human donor who had recovered from COVID-19. The chain carries TRBV5-1 and TRBJ1-4, with D uncertain. The CDR3 reads CASKYPREGNEKLFF. DNA for the CDR3: TGCGCCAGCAAGTACCCTCGGGAGGGAAATGAAAAACTGTTTTTT.